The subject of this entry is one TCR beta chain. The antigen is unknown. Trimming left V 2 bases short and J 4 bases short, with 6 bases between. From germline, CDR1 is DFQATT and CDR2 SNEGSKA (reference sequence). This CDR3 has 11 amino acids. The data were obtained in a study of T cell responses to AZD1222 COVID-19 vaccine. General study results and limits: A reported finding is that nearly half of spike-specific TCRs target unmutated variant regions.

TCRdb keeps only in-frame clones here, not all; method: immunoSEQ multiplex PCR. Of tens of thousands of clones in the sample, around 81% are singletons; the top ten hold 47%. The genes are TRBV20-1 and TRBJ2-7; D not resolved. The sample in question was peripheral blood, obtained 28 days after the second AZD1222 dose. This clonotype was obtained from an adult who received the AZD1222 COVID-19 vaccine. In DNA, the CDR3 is TGCAGTGCTAGAAAGAAATACGAGCAGTACTTC. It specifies CSARKKYEQYF.